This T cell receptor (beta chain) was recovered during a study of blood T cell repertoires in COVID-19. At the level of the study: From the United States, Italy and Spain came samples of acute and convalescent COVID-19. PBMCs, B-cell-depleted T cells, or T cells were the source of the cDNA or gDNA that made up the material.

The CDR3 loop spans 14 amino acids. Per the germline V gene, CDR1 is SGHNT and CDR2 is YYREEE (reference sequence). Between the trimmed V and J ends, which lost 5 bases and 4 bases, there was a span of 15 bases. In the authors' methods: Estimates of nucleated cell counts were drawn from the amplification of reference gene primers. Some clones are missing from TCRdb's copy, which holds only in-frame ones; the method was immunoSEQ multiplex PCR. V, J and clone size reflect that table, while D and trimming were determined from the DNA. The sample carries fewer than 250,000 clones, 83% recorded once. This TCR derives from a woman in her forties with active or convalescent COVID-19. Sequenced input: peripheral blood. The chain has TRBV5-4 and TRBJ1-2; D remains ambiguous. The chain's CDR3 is CASRLLGRAYGYTF. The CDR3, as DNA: TGTGCCAGCAGATTACTGGGGAGGGCCTATGGCTACACCTTC.